This T cell receptor (beta chain) was profiled in a study of OX40 agonist ivuxolimab in advanced cancers. Study in general: People who had prior anti-PD-1, anti-PD-L1 or anti-CTLA-4 therapy could take part, and around 43% had some.

This CDR3 is built from 12 residues. The germline gives CDR1 MNHEY, CDR2 SVGAGI. The V segment lost 4 bases and the J segment 7 bases; nucleotides outside the gene matches: 1. Exclusion of a patient followed from autoimmune disease history or systemic immunosuppression. The study sampled blood at baseline, cycle 4 day 1, and cycle 7 day 1. Some clones are missing from TCRdb's copy, which holds only in-frame ones; the method was immunoSEQ multiplex PCR. The data contain around 23,000 clones, roughly nine tenths of them seen just once; the ten biggest clones take up roughly 25%. As regards this clone: Its target is unknown.

Study observations and caveats: CD4+ T cells averaged fewer expanded clones than CD8+ T cells.

The sample here was CD4+ or CD8+ T cells sorted from blood, taken in a trial of the OX40 agonist ivuxolimab. The sequence was obtained from an adult with an advanced solid tumor such as melanoma, head and neck, liver or kidney cancer. This chain uses TRBV6-5 with TRBJ2-1; TRBD2 agrees at 7 bases. The CDR3 sequence: CASSFSGNEQFF. DNA of the CDR3: TGTGCCAGCAGTTTTAGCGGGAATGAGCAGTTCTTC.